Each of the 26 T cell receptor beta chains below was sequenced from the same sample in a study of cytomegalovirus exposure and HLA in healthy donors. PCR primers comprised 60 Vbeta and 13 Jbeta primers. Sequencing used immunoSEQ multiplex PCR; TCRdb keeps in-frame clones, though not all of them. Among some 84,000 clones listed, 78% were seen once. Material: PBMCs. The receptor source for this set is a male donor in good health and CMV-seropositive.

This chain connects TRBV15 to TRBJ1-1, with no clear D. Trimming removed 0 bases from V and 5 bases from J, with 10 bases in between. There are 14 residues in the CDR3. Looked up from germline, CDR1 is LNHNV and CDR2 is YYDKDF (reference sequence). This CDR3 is CATSRERELTEAFF. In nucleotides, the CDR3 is TGTGCCACCAGCAGAGAGAGGGAGCTAACTGAAGCTTTCTTT.

The CDR3 is CASSLVTNPVGNEQFF. The CDR3 coding sequence is TGTGCCAGCAGCTTAGTCACTAACCCGGTTGGCAATGAGCAGTTCTTC. V usage is TRBV7-2 and J usage is TRBJ2-1; D not certain. CDR1 and CDR2 (germline): SGHTA, FQGNSA. With 1 base removed from V and 6 bases from J, the gap between germline ends came to 16 bases. This CDR3 is 16 amino acids long. Complete variable domain (other parts from reference TRBV7-2 and TRBJ2-1): GAGVSQSPSNKVTEKGKDVELRCDPISGHTALYWYRQSLGQGLEFLIYFQGNSAPDKSGLPSDRFSAERTGGSVSTLTIQRTQQEDSAVYLCASSLVTNPVGNEQFFGPGTRLTVL.

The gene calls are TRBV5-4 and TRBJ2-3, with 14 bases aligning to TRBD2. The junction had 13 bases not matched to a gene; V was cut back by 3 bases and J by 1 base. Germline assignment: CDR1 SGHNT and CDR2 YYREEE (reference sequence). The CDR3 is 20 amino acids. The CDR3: CASSSSRTSGRSLGTDTQYF. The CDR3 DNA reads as TGTGCCAGCAGCTCCTCCCGGACTAGCGGGAGGTCGTTGGGCACAGATACGCAGTATTTT.

The CDR3 coding sequence is TGTGCCAGCAGCCCCGGACATTCCTACGAGCAGTACTTC. Amino acids: CASSPGHSYEQYF. This chain connects TRBV9 to TRBJ2-5, with D possibly being TRBD1 (5 bases). The end of the DNA fits TRBJ2-7 better, so the J call may be wrong. This CDR3 comprises 13 residues. The V gene's germline CDR1 is SGDLS and CDR2 YYNGEE.

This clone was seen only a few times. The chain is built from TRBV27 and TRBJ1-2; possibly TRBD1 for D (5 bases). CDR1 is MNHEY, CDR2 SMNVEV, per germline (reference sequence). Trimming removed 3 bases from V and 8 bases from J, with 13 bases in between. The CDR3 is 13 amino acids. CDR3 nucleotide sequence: TGTGCCAGCAGTTTCGGCGGGGCGGGGGGCTACACCTTC. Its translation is CASSFGGAGGYTF.

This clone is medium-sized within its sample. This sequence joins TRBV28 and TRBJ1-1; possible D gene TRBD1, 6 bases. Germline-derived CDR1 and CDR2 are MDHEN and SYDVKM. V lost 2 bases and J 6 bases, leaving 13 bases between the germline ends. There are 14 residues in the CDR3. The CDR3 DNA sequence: TGTGCCAGCAGTTTAAGGGGGTTTGCCTCTGAAGCTTTCTTT. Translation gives CASSLRGFASEAFF.

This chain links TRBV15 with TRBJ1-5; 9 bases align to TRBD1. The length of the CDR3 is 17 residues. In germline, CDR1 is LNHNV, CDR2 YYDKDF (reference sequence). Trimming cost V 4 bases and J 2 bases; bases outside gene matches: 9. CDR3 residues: CATSTRQGVLRNQPQHF. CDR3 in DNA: TGTGCCACCAGCACCCGACAGGGGGTGCTTCGCAATCAGCCCCAGCATTTT.

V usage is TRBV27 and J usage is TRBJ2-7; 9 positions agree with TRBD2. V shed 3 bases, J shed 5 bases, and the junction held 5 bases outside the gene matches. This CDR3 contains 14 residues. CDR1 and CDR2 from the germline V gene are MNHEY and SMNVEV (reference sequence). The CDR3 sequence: CASSLGLAGDEQYF. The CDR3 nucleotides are TGTGCCAGCAGTTTGGGACTAGCAGGCGACGAGCAGTACTTC.

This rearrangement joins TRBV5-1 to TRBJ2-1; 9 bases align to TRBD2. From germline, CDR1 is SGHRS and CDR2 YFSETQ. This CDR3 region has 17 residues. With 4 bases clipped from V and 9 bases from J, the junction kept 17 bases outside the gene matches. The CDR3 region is CASSPDHLREGRPEQFF. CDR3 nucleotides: TGCGCCAGCAGCCCGGATCACCTGCGGGAGGGACGTCCTGAGCAGTTCTTC.

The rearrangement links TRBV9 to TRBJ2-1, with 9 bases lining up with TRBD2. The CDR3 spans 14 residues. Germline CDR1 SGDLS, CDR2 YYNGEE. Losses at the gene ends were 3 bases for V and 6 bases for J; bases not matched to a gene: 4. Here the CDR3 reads CASSGTSEANEQFF. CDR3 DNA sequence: TGTGCCAGCAGCGGGACTAGCGAGGCCAATGAGCAGTTCTTC. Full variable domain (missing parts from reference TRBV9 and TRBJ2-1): DSGVTQTPKHLITATGQRVTLRCSPRSGDLSVYWYQQSLDQGLQFLIQYYNGEERAKGNILERFSAQQFPDLHSELNLSSLELGDSALYFCASSGTSEANEQFFGPGTRLTVL.

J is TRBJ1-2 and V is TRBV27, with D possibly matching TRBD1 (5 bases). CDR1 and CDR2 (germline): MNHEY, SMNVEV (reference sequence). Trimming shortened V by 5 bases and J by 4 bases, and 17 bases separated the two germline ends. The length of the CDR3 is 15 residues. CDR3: CASSAPGQGFYGYTF. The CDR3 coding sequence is TGTGCCAGCAGTGCCCCTGGCCAGGGCTTCTATGGCTACACCTTC.

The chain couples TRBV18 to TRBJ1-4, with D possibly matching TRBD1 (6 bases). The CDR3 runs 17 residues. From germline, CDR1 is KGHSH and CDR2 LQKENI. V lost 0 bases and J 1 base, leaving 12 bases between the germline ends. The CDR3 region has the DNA TGTGCCAGCTCACCACCGACAGCAGGGGTAACTAATGAAAAACTGTTTTTT. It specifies CASSPPTAGVTNEKLFF.

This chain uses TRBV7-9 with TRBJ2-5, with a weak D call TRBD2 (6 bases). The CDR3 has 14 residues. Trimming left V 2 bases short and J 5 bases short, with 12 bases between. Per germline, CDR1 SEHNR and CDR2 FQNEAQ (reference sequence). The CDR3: CASSLIRGNETQYF. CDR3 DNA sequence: TGTGCCAGCAGCTTAATACGGGGGAATGAGACCCAGTACTTC.

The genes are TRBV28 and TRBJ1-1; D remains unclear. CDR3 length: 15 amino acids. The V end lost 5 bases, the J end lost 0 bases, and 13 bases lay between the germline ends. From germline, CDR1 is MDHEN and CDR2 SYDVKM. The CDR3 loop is CASSGSGNMNTEAFF. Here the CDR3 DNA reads TGTGCCAGCAGTGGATCCGGGAACATGAACACTGAAGCTTTCTTT.

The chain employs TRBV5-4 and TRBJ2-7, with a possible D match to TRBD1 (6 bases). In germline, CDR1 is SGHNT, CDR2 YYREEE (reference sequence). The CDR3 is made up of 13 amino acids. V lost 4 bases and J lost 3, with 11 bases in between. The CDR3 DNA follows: TGTGCCAGCAGCCCGGACAGAGACTACGAGCAGTACTTC. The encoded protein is CASSPDRDYEQYF.

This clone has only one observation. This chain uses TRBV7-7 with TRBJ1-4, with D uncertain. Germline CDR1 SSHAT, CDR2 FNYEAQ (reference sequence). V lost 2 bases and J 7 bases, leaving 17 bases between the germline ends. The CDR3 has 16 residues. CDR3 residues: CASSLTAANLVEKLFF. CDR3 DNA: TGTGCCAGCAGCTTAACGGCGGCAAACCTTGTTGAAAAACTGTTTTTT.

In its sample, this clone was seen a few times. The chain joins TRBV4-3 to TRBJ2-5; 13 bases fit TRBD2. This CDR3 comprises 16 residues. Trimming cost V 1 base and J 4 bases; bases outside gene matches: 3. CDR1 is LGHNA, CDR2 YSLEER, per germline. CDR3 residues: CASSQGTSGSTETQYF. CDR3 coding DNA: TGCGCCAGCAGCCAAGGGACTAGCGGGAGTACAGAGACCCAGTACTTC.

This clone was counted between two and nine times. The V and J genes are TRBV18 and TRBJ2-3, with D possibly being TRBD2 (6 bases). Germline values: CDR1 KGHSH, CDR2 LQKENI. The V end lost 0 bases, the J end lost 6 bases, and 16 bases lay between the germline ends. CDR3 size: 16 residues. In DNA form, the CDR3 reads TGTGCCAGCTCACCACCGGAGGGGCAGATGAGGGATACGCAGTATTTT. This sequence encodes CASSPPEGQMRDTQYF.

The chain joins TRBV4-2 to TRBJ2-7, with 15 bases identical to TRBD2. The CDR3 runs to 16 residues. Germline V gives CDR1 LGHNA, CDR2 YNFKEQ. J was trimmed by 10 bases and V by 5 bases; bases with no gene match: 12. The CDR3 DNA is TGTGCCAGCAGCAATGGACTAGCGGGAGGGTTAAAAGAACAGTACTTC. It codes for CASSNGLAGGLKEQYF.

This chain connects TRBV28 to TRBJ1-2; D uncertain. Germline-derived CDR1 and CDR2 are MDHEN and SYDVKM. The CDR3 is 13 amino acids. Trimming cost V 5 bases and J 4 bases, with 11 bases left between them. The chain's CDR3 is CASSPDGIYGYTF. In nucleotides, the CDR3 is TGTGCCAGCAGTCCCGACGGGATCTATGGCTACACCTTC.

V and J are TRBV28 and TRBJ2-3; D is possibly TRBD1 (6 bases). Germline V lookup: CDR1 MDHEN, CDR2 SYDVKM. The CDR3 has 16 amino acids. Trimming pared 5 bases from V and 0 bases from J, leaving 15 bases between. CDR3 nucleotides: TGTGCCAGCAGTACAATGTTGGGACACAGCACAGATACGCAGTATTTT. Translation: CASSTMLGHSTDTQYF.

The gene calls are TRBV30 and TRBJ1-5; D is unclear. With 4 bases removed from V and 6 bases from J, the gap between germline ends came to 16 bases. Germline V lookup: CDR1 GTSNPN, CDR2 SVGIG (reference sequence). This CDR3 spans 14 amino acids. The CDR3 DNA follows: TGTGCCTGGATGTGGGAGTTTACTTGTCAGCCCCAGCATTTT. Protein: CAWMWEFTCQPQHF.

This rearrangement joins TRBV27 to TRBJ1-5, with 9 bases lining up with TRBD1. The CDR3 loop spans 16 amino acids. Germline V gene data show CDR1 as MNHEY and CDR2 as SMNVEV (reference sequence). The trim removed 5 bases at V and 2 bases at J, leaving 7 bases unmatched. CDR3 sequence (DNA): TGTGCCAGCAGTCCCCACCGGGACAGGGGCAATCAGCCCCAGCATTTT. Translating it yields CASSPHRDRGNQPQHF.

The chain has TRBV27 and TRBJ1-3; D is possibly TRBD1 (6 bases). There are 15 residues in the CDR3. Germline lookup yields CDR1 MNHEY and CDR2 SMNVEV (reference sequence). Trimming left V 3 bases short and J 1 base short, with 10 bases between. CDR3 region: CASSFRGGSGNTIYF. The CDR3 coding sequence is TGTGCCAGCAGTTTCAGAGGGGGATCTGGAAACACCATATATTTT.

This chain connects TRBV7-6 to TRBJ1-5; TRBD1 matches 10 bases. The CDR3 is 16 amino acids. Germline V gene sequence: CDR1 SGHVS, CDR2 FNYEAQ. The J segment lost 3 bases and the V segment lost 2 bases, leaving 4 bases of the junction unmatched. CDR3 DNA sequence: TGTGCCAGCAGCTTACGACAGGGGGCCCTCAATCAGCCCCAGCATTTT. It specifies CASSLRQGALNQPQHF. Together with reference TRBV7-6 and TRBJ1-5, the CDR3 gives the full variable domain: GAGVSQSPRYKVTKRGQDVALRCDPISGHVSLYWYRQALGQGPEFLTYFNYEAQQDKSGLPNDRFSAERPEGSISTLTIQRTEQRDSAMYRCASSLRQGALNQPQHFGDGTRLSIL.

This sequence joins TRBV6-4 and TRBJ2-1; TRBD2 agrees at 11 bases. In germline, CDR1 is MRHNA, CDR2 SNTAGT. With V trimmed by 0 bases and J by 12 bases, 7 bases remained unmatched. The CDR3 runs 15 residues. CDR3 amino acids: CASSDSTSGGYRQFF. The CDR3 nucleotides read TGTGCCAGCAGTGACTCAACTAGCGGGGGTTATCGGCAGTTCTTC.